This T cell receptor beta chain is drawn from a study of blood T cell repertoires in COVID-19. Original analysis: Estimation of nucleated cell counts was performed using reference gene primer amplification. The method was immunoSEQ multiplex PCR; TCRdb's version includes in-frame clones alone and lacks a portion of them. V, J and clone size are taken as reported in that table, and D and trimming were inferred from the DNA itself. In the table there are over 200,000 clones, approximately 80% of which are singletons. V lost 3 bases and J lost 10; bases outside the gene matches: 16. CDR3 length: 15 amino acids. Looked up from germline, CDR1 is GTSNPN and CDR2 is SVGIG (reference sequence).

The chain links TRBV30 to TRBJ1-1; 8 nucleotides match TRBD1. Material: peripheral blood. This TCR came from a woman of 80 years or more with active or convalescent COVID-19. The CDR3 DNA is TGTGCCTGGAGGAGACGGGACAGGATCTCTTACGGAGCTTTCTTT. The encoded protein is CAWRRRDRISYGAFF.